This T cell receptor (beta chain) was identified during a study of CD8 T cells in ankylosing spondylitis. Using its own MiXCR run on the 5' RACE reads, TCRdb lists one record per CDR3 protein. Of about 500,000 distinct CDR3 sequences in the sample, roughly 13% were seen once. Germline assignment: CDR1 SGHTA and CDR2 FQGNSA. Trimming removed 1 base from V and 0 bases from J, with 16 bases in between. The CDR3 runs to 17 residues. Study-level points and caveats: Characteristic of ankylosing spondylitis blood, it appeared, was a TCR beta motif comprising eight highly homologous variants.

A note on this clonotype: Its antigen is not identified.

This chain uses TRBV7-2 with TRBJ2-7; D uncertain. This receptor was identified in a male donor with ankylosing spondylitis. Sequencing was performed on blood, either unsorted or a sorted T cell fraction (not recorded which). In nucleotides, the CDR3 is TGTGCCAGCAGCTTAGTAATGGCAGGACGCACCTCCTACGAGCAGTACTTC. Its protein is CASSLVMAGRTSYEQYF.